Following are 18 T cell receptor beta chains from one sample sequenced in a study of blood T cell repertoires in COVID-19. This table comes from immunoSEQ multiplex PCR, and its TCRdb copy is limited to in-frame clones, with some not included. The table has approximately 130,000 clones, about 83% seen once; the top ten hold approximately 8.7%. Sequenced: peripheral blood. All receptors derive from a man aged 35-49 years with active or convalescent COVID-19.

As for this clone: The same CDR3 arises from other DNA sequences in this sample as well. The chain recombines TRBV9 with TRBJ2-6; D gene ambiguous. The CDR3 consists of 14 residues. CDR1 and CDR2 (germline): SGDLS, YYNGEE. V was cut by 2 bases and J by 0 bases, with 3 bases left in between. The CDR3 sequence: CASSVSSGANVLTF. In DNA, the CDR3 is TGTGCCAGCAGCGTCTCCTCTGGGGCCAACGTCCTGACTTTC.

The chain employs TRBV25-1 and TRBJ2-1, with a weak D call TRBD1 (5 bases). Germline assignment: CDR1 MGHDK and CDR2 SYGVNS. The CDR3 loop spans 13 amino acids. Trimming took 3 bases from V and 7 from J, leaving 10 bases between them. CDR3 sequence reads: CASSDQGRNEQFF. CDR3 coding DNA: TGTGCCAGCAGTGATCAGGGAAGGAATGAGCAGTTCTTC.

This chain's CDR3 is CATSGPGHPNYGYTF. CDR3 bases: TGTGCCACCAGTGGTCCGGGACACCCTAACTATGGCTACACCTTC. The chain couples TRBV24-1 to TRBJ1-2; D possibly corresponds to TRBD1 (6 bases). The V gene lost 5 bases and the J gene lost 0 bases, with 12 bases spanning the gap. The CDR3 length is 15 residues. Germline CDR1 reads KGHDR; CDR2 reads SFDVKD.

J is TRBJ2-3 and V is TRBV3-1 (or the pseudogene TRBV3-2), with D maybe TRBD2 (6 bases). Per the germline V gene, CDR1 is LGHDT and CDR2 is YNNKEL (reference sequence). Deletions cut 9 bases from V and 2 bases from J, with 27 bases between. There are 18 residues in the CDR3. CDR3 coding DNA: TGTGCCAGACTGTTAGGACCGACTAGTATTTGGTCCACAGATACGCAGTATTTT. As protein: CARLLGPTSIWSTDTQYF.

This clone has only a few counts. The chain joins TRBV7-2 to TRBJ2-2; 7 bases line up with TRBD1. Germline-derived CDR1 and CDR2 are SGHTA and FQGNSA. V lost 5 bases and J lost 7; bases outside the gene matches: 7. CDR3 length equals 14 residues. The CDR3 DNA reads TGTGCCAGCAGCGGAGACAGGGCCGGCGGGGAGCTGTTTTTT. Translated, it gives CASSGDRAGGELFF.

Written as DNA, the CDR3 is TGTGCCACCGGGACAGGAAGTAGCCACGAGCAGTACTTC. Translating it yields CATGTGSSHEQYF. V and J are TRBV19 and TRBJ2-7; 8 bases match TRBD1. CDR3 size: 13 residues. Unmatched junction bases numbered 10, after V lost 10 bases and J lost 5 bases. Germline CDR1 is LNHDA and CDR2 is SQIVND (reference sequence).

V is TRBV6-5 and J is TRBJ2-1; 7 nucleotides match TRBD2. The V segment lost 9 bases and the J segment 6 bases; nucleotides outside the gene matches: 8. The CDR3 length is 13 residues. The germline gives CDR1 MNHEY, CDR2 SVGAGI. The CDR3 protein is CASEVAGTNEQFF. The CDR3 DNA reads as TGTGCCAGTGAAGTAGCGGGTACCAATGAGCAGTTCTTC.

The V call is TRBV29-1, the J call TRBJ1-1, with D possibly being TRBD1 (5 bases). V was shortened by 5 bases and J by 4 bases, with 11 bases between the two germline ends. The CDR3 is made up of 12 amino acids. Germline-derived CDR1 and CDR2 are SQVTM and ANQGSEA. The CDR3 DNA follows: TGCAGCGTTTTATCGGGGGTCACTGAAGCTTTCTTT. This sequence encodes CSVLSGVTEAFF.

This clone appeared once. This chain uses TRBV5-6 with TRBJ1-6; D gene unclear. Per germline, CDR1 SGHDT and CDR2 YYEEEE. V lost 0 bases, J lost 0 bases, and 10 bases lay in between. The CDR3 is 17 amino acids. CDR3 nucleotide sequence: TGTGCCAGCAGCTTGGATATGATGAGCTCCTATAATTCACCCCTCCACTTT. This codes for CASSLDMMSSYNSPLHF.

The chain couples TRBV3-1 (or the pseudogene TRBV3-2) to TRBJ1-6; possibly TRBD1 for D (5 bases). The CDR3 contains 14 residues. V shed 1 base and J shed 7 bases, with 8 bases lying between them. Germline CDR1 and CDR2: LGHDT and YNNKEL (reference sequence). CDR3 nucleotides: TGTGCCAGCAGCCAAGTACAGGCCAATTCACCCCTCCACTTT. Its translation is CASSQVQANSPLHF.

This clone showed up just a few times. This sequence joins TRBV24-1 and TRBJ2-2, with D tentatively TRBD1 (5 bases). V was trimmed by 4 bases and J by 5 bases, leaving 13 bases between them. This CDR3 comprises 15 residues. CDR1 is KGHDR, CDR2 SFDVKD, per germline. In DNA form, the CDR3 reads TGTGCCACCAGTGACGCAAGACAGAAAACCGGGGAGCTGTTTTTT. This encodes CATSDARQKTGELFF.

CDR3 coding DNA: TGTGCCAGCAGTGTGGGACACCCTAATCAGCCCCAGCATTTT. Its translation: CASSVGHPNQPQHF. This rearrangement joins TRBV2 to TRBJ1-5, with D maybe TRBD1 (6 bases). Looked up from germline, CDR1 is SNHLY and CDR2 is FYNNEI. This CDR3 is built from 14 residues. V gave up 4 bases and J gave up 4 bases, with 11 bases separating them.

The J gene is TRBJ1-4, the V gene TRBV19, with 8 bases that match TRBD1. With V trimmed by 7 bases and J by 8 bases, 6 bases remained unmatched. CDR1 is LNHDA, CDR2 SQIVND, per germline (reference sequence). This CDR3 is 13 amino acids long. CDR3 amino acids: CASNRGQGEKLFF. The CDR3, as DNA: TGTGCCAGTAATCGCGGACAGGGAGAAAAACTGTTTTTT.

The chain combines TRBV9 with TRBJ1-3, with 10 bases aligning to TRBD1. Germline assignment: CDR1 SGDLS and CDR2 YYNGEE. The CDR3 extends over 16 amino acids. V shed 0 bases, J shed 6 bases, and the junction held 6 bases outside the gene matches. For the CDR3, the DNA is TGTGCCAGCAGCGTAGTCCCCGGGACAGGGGCAAACACCATATATTTT. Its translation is CASSVVPGTGANTIYF.

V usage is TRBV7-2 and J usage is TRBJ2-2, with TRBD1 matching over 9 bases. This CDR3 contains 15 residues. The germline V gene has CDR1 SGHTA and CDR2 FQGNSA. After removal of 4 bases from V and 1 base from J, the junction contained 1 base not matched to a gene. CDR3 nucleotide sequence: TGTGCCAGCAGCTGGGGACAGGGGAACACCGGGGAGCTGTTTTTT. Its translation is CASSWGQGNTGELFF.

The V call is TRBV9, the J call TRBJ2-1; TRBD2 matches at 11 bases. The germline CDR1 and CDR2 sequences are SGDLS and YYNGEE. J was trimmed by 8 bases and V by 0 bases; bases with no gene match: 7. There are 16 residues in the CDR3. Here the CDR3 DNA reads TGTGCCAGCAGCGTAGGGCTAGCGGGGGGTCTCGATGAGCAGTTCTTC. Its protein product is CASSVGLAGGLDEQFF.

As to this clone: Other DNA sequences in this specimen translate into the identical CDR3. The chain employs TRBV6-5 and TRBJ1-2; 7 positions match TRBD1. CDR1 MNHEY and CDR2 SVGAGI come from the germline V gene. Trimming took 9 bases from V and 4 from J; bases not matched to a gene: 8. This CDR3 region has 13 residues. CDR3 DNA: TGTGCCAGTCGGACAGGAGAGGGCTATGGCTACACCTTC. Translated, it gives CASRTGEGYGYTF.

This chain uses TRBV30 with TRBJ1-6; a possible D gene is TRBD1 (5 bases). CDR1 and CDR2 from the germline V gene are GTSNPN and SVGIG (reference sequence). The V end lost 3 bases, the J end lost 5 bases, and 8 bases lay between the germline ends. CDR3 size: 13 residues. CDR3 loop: CAWSDSNNSPLHF. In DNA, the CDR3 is TGTGCCTGGAGCGACAGTAATAATTCACCCCTCCACTTT.